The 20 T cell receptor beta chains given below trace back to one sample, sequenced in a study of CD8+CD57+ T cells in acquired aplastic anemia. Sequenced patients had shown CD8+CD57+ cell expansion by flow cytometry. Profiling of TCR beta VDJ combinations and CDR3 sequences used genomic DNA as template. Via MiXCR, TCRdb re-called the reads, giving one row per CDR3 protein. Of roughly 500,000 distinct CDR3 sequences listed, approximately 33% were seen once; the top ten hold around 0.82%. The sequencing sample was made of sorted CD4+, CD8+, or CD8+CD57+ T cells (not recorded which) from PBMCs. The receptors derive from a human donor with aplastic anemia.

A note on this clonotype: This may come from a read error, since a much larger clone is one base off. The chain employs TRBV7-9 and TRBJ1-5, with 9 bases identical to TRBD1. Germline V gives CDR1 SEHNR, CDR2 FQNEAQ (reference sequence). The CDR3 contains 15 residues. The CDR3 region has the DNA TGTGCCAGCAGTTCTACGGGACAGGGCAATCAGCCCCAGCGTTTT. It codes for CASSSTGQGNQPQRF.

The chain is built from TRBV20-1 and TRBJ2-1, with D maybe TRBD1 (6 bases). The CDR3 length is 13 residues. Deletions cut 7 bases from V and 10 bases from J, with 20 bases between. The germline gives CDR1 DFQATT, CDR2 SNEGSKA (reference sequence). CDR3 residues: CSERGKGAEEQFF. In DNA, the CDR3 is TGCAGTGAGAGGGGGAAAGGGGCAGAAGAGCAGTTCTTC.

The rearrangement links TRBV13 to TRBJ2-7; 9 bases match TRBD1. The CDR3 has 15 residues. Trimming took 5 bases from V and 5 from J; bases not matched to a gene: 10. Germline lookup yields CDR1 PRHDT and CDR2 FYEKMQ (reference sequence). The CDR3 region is CASSPGDREYHEQYF. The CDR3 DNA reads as TGTGCCAGCAGCCCCGGGGACAGGGAGTACCACGAGCAGTACTTC.

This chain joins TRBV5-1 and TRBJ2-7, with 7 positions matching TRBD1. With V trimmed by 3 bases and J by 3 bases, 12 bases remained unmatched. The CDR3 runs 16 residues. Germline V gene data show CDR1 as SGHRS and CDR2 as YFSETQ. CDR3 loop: CASSSRFPGQNYEQYF. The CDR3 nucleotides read TGCGCCAGCAGCTCCCGTTTCCCGGGACAGAACTACGAGCAGTACTTC.

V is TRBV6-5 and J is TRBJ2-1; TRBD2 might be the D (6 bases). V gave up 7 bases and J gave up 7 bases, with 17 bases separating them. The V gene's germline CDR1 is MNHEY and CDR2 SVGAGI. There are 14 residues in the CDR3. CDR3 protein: CASTKAGTLNEQFF. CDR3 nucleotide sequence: TGTGCCAGCACAAAGGCCGGGACTTTGAATGAGCAGTTCTTC.

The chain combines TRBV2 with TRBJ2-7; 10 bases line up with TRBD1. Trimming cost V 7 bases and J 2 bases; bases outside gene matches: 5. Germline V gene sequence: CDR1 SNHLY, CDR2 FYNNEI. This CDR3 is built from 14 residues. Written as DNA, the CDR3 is TGTGCCAGCACTTGGGACAGGGGCCCCTACGAGCAGTACTTC. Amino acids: CASTWDRGPYEQYF.

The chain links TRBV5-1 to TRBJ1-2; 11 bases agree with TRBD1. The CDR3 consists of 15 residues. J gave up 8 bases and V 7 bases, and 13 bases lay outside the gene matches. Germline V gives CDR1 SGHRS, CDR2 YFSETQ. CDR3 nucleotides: TGCGCCAGCCAGATGAGGACAGGGGGCGCGGTAGGCTACACCTTC. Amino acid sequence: CASQMRTGGAVGYTF.

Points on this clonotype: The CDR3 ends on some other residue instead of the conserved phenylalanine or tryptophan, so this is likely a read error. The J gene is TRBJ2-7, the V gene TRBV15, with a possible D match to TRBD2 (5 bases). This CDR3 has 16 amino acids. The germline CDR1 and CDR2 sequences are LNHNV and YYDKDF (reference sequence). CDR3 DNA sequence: TGTGCCACCTGCAGAGGGAGAGGGAGCCGGCTCTACGAGCAGTACCTC. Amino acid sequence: CATCRGRGSRLYEQYL.

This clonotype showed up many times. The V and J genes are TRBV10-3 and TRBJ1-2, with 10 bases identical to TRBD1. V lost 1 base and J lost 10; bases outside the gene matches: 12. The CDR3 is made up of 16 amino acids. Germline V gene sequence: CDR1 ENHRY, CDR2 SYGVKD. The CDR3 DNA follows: TGTGCCATCAGTGAGTTAACCGGGACAGGGGCTTTTAACTACACCTTC. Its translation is CAISELTGTGAFNYTF.

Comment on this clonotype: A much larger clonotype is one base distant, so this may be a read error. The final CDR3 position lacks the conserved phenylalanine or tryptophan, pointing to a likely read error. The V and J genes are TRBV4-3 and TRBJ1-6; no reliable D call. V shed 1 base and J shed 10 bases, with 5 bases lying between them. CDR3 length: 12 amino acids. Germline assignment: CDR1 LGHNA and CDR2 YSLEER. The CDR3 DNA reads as TGCGCCAGCAGCCAAGGCTCATCACCCCTCCACTCT. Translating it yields CASSQGSSPLHS.

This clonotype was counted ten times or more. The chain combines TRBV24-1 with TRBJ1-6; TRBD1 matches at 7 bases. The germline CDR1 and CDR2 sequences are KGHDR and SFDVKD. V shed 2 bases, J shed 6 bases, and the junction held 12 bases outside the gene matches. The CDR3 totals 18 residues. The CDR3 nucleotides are TGTGCCACCAGTGATTCCGGGACAGCCACCGAAGGTAATTCACCCCTCCACTTT. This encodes CATSDSGTATEGNSPLHF.

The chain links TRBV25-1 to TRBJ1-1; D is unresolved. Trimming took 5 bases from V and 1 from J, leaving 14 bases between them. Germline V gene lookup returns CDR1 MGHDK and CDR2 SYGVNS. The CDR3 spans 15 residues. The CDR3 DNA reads TGTGCCAGCAGTTTACTCACACAGTGGAACACTGAAGCTTTCTTT. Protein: CASSLLTQWNTEAFF.

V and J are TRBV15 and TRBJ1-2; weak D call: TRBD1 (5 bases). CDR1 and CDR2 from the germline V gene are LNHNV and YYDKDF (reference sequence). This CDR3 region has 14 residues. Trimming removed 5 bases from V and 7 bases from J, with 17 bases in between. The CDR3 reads CATSRPGHGGGYTF. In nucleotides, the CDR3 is TGTGCCACCAGCCGACCCGGACACGGCGGTGGCTACACCTTC.

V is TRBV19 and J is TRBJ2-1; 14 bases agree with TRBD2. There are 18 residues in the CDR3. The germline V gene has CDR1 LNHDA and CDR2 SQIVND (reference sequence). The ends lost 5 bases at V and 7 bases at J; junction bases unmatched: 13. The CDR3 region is CASSPNRLAGGPFNEQFF. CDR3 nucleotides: TGTGCCAGTAGTCCTAATCGACTAGCGGGGGGGCCATTTAATGAGCAGTTCTTC. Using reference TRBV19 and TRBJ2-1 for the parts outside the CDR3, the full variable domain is DGGITQSPKYLFRKEGQNVTLSCEQNLNHDAMYWYRQDPGQGLRLIYYSQIVNDFQKGDIAEGYSVSREKKESFPLTVTSAQKNPTAFYLCASSPNRLAGGPFNEQFFGPGTRLTVL.

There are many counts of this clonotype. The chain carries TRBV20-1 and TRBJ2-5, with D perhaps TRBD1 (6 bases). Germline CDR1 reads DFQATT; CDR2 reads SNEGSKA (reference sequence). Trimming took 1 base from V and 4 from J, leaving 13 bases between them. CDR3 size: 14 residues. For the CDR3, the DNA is TGCAGTGCTAGAGCGACAGGAGTGTTAGAGACCCAGTACTTC. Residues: CSARATGVLETQYF.

CDR3 DNA: TGTGCCAGCAGCCTGACAGGGGAGTACAATGAGCAGTTCTTC. This gives the protein CASSLTGEYNEQFF. The chain joins TRBV7-2 to TRBJ2-7, with 8 positions matching TRBD1. The DNA end favors TRBJ2-1, so the J call may be wrong. The V gene's germline CDR1 is SGHTA and CDR2 FQGNSA. The length of the CDR3 is 14 residues.

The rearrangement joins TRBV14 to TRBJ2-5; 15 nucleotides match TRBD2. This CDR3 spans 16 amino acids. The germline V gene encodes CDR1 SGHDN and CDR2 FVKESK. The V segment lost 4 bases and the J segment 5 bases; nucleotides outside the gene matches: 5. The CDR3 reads CASSRGTSGRRETQYF. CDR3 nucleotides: TGTGCCAGCAGCCGCGGGACTAGCGGGAGGCGGGAGACCCAGTACTTC.

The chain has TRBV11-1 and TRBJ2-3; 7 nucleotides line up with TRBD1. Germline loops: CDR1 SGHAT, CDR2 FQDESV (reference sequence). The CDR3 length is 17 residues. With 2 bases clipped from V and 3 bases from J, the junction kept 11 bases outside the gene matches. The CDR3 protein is CASSLYRDSRGTDTQYF. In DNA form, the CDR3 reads TGTGCCAGCAGCTTATATAGGGACAGCAGGGGGACAGATACGCAGTATTTT.

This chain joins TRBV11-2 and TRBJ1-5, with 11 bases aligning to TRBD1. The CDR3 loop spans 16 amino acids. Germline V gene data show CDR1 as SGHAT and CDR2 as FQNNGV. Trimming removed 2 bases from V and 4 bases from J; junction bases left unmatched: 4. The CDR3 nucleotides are TGTGCCAGCAGCTTAAGGGGACAGGGGGATAATCAGCCCCAGCATTTT. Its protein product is CASSLRGQGDNQPQHF.

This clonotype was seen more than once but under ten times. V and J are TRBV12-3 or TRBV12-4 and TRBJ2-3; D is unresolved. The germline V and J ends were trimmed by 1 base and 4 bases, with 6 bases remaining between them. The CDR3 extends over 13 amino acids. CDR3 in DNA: TGTGCCAGCAGTTTAGGGGTGGCAGATACGCAGTATTTT. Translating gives CASSLGVADTQYF.